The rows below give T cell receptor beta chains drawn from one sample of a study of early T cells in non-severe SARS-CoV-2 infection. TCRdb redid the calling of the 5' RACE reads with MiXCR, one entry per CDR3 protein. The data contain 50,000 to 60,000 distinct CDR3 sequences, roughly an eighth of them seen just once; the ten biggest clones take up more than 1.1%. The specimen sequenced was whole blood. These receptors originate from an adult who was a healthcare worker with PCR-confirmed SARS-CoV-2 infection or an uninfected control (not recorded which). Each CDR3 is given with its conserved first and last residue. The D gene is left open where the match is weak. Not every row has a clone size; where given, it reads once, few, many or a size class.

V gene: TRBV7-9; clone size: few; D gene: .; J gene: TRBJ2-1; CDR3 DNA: TGTGCCAGCAGCACTAAGCGGGTTTACAATGAGCAGTTCTTC; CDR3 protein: CASSTKRVYNEQFF
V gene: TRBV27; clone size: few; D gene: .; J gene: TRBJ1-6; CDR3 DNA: TGTGCCAGCTCTGGGGCCTATAATTCACCCCTCCACTTT; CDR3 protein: CASSGAYNSPLHF
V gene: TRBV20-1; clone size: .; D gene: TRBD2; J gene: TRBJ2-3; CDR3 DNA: TGCAGTGTTTCCAGCGGGGGGACCACAGATACGCAGTATTTT; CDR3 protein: CSVSSGGTTDTQYF
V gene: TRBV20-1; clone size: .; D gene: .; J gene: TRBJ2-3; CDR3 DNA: TGCAGTGCTAGTTTGGCGGGGAGCACAGATACGCAGTATTTT; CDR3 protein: CSASLAGSTDTQYF
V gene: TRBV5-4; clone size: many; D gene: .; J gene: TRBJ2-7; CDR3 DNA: TGTGCCAGCAGCTTGGAACCGGTCCGCTACGAGCAGTACTTC; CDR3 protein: CASSLEPVRYEQYF
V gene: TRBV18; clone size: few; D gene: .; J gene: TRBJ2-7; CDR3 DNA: TGTGCCAGCTCAGAGACCCCCTACGAGCAGTACTTC; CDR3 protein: CASSETPYEQYF
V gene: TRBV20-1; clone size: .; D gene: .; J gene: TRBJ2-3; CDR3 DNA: TGCAGTGCTAGTCGCGGGGCAGGTACAGATACGCAGTATTTT; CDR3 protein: CSASRGAGTDTQYF
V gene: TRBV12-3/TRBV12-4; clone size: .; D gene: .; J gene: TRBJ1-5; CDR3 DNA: TGTGCCAGCAGTTTGAGAGGGGGAGTCCAGCCCCAGCATTTT; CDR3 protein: CASSLRGGVQPQHF
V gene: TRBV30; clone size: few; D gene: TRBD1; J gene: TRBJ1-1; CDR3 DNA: TGTGCCTTGAATACAGGGGAACTTGAAGCTTTCTTT; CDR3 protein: CALNTGELEAFF
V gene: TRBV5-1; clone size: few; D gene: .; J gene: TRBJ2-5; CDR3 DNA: TGCGCCAGCAGCCCGATCGGGGCCCAAGAGACCCAGTACTTC; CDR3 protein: CASSPIGAQETQYF
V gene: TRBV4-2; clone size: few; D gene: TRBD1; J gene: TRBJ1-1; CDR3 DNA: TGTGCCAGCAGCCAGCCAACAGGGGGCCGGGAAGCTTTCTTT; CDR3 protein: CASSQPTGGREAFF
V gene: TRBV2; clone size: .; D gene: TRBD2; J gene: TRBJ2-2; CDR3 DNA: TGTGCCAGCAAAACCCCTGAGACTAGCGGGGTTTACACCGGGGAGCTGTTTTTT; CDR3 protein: CASKTPETSGVYTGELFF
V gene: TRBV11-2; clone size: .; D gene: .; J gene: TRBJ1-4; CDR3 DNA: TGTGCCAGCAGCTTAATGATGGTTAATGAAAAACTGTTTTTT; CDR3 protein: CASSLMMVNEKLFF
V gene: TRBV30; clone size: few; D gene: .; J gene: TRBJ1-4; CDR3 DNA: TGTGCCTGGAGTGCTGGACAGCTGGGGGAAAAACTGTTTTTT; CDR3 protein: CAWSAGQLGEKLFF
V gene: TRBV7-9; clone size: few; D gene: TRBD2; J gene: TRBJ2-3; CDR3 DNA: TGTGCCAGCAGCCTACTCGGGGGGGGCACAGATACGCAGTATTTT; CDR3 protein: CASSLLGGGTDTQYF
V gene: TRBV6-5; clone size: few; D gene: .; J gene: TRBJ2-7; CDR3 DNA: TGTGCCAGCAGTCCCCAGGGTGCTGGGGAGCAGTACTTC; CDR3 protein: CASSPQGAGEQYF
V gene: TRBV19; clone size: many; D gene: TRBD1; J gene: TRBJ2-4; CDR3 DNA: TGTGCCAGTACCCGGACAGGGGCGGACAAAAACATTCAGTACTTC; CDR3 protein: CASTRTGADKNIQYF
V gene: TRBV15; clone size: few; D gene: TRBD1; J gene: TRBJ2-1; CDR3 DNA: TGTGCCACCAGCAGAGCCGACAGGGGGAGTTTCTTCGATGAGCAGTTCTTC; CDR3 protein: CATSRADRGSFFDEQFF
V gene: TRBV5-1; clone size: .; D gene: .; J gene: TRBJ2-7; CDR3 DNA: TGCGCCAGCAGTCGAGGGGCCGCGAACGAGCAGTACTTC; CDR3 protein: CASSRGAANEQYF
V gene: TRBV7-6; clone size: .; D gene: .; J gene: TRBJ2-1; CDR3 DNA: TGTGCCAGCAGCTTACAAGCGAGGGCCTACAATGAGCAGTTCTTC; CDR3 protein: CASSLQARAYNEQFF
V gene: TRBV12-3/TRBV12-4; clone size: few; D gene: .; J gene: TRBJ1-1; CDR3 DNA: TGTGCCAGCAGTTTAATTTACACTGAAGCTTTCTTT; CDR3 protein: CASSLIYTEAFF
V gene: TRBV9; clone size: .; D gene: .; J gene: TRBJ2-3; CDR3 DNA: TGTGCCAGCAGCGCCCTCGCAGATACGCAGTATTTT; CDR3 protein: CASSALADTQYF
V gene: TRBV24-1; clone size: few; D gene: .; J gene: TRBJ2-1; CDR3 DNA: TGTGCCACCAGTGAAGGGGACTCCTACAATGAGCAGTTCTTC; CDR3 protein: CATSEGDSYNEQFF
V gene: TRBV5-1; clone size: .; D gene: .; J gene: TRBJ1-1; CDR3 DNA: TGCGCCAGCAGCTATACGGGCCGTGGCACTGAAGCTTTCTTT; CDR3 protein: CASSYTGRGTEAFF
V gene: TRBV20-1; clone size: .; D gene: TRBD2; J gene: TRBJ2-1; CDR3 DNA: TGCAGTGCTAGAGATATACGGGGGGGCCACGATGAGCAGTTCTTC; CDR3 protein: CSARDIRGGHDEQFF
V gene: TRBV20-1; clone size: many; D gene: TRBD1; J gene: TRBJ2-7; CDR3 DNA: TGCAGTGCACCGGGACAGGGAGTCTACGAGCAGTACTTC; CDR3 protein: CSAPGQGVYEQYF
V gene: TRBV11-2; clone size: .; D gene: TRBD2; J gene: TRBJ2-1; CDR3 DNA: TGTGCCAGCAGCTTTGGGACTAGCAATGAGCAGTTCTTC; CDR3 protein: CASSFGTSNEQFF
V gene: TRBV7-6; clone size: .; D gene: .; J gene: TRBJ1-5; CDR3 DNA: TGTGCCAGCAGCTTAGGCAGAGGCGCCCATCAGCCCCAGCATTTT; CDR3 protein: CASSLGRGAHQPQHF
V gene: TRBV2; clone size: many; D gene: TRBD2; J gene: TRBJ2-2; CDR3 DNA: TGTGCCAGCCGCCTAAGCGGGGGGGCTCCCACCGGGGAGCTGTTTTTT; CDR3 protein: CASRLSGGAPTGELFF
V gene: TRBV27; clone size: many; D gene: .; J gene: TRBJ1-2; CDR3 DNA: TGTGCCAGCAGTTCCCAACAGGCCGCCCCTTATGGCTACACCTTC; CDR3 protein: CASSSQQAAPYGYTF
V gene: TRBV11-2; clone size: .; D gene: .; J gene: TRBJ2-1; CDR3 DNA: TGTGCCAGCAGCTTAGAAGCGTATAGCTCCTACAATGAGCAGTTCTTC; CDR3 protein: CASSLEAYSSYNEQFF
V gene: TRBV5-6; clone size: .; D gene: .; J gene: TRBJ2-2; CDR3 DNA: TGTGCCAGCAGCTTGGGACTGGGGGGCAAGAACACCGGGGAGCTGTTTTTT; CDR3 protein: CASSLGLGGKNTGELFF
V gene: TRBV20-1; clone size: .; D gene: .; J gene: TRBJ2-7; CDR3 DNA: TGCAGTGCTAGAGTTGCCAGTAGCTACGAGCAGTACTTC; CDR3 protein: CSARVASSYEQYF
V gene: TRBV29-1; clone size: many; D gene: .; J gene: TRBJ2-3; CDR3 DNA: TGCAGCGTTGAATGGGTCAGGGGCCCAGATACGCAGTATTTT; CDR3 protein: CSVEWVRGPDTQYF
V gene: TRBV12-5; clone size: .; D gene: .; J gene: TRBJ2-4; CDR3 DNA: TGTGCTAGTGGTTCCAGCACAGGAGGCGTAGCCAAAAACATTCAGTACTTC; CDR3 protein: CASGSSTGGVAKNIQYF
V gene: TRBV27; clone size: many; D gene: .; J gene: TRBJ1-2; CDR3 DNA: TGTGCCAGCAGTTTAAGGACGACCGGCTACACCTTC; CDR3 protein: CASSLRTTGYTF
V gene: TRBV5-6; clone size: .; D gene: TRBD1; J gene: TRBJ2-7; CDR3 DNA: TGTGCCAGCACCTCGACAGGGGGCAAGTCCGAGCAGTACTTC; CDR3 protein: CASTSTGGKSEQYF